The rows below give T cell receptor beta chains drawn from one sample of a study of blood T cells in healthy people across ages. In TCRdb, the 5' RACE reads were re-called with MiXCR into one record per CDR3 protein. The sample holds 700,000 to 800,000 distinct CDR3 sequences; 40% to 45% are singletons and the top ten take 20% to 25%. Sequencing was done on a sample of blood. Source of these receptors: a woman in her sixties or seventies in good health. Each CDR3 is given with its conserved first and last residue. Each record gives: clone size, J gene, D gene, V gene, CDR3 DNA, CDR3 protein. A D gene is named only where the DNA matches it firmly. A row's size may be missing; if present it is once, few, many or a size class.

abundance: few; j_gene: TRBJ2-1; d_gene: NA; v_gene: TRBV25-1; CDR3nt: TGTGCCAGCAGTGAACTTGGGGGTGGTTACAATGAGCAGTTCTTC; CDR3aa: CASSELGGGYNEQFF
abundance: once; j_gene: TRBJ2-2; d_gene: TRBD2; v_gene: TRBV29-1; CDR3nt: TGCAGCGTCCCGACTAGCGGGGGATTGAACACCGGGGAGCTGTTTTTT; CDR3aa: CSVPTSGGLNTGELFF
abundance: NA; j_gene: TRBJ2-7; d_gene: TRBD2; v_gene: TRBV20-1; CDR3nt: TGTAGTGCTAGAGATCCCCAGCGGGAGGCCTCCTACGAGCAGTACTTC; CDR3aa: CSARDPQREASYEQYF
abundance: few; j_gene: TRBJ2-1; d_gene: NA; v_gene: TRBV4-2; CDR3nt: TGTGCCAGCAGCCAAGATCCATCGGGACCGTCCTACAATGAGCAGTTCTTC; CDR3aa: CASSQDPSGPSYNEQFF
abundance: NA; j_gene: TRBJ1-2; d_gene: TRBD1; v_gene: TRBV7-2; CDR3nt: TGTGCCAGCAGCCTCGGGGGGACAGTCAGCAATGGCTACACCTTC; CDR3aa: CASSLGGTVSNGYTF
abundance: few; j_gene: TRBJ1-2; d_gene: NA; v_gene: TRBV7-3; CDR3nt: TGTGCCAGCAGCTTAACTGGACAGTCATATGGCTACACCTTC; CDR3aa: CASSLTGQSYGYTF
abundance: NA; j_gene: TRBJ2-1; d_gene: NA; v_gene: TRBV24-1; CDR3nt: TGTGCCACCTCAGGGAGGTTCGCCTACAATGAGCAGTTCTTC; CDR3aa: CATSGRFAYNEQFF
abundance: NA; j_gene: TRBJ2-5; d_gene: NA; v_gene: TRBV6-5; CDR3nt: TGTGCCAGCAGTTCCGGGACACCCCAAGAGACCCAGTACTTC; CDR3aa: CASSSGTPQETQYF
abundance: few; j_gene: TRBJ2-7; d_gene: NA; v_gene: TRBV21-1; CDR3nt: TGTGCCAGCAGCAACGACAGGGTCCACGAGCAGTACTTC; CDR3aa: CASSNDRVHEQYF
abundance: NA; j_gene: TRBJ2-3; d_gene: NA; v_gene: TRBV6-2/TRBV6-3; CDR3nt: TGTGCCAGCAGTTACATCCGCCGAGACGGTAGCACAGATACGCAGTATTTT; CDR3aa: CASSYIRRDGSTDTQYF
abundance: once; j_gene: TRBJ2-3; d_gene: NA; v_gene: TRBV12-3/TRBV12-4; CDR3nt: TGTGCCAGCAGTTTGGGGACTTCAACAGATATGCAGTATTTT; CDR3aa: CASSLGTSTDMQYF
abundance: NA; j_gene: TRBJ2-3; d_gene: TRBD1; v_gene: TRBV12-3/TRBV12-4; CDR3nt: TGTGCCAGCAGTGTAGGGACAGGGACAGATACGCAGTATTTT; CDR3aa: CASSVGTGTDTQYF
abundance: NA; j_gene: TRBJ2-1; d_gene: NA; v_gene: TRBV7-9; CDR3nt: TGTGCCAGCAGCGCGCCGGGACCCATTTTCAATGAGCAGTTCTTC; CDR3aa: CASSAPGPIFNEQFF
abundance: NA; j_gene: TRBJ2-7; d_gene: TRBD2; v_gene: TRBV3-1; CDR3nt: TGTGCCAGCCAGGCAAAGGCGGGAGGTGGAGAGCAGTACTTC; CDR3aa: CASQAKAGGGEQYF
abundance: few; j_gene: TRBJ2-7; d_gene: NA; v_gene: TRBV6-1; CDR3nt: TGTGCCAGCAGTGAAGTGTGGGGGGCGTACCAATCCTACGAGCAGTACTTC; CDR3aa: CASSEVWGAYQSYEQYF
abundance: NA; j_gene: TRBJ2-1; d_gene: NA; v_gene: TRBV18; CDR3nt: TGTGCCAGCTCACCACCCCAGAGGGCGACCTACAATGAGCAGTTCTTC; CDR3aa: CASSPPQRATYNEQFF
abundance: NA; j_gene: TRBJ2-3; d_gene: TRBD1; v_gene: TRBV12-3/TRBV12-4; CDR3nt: TGTGCCGGCAGCATCGACAGGGTGGATACGCAGTATTTT; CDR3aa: CAGSIDRVDTQYF
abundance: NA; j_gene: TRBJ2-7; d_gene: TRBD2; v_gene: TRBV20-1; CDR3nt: TGCAGTGCTACGACTAGCGGGGGGGTTGAGCAGTACTTC; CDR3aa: CSATTSGGVEQYF
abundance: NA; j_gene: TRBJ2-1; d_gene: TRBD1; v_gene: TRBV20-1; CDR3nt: TGCAGTGCTGTGAGGAGAGGGACAGGGGATAATGAGCAGTTCTTC; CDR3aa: CSAVRRGTGDNEQFF
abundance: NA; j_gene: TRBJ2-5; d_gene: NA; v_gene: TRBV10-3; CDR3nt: TGTGCCATCACCAGGGCCACTGCCGTGGAGACCCAGTACTTC; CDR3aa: CAITRATAVETQYF
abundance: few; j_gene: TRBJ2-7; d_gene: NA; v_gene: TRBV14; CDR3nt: TGTGCCAGCAGCCAAGATCAGAGCAGCTCCTACAATGAGCAGTACTTC; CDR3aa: CASSQDQSSSYNEQYF
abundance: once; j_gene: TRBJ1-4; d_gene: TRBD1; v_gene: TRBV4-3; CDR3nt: TGCGCCAGCAGCCAAGGTCTTGTGACAGGGTATGAAAAACTGTTTTTT; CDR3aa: CASSQGLVTGYEKLFF
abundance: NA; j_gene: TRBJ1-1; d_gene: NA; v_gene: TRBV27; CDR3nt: TGTGCCAGCAGTCCCCCGGGCAGGGCCGAAGCTTTCTTT; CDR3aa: CASSPPGRAEAFF
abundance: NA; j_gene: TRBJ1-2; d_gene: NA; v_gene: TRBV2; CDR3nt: TGTGCCAGCAGTGAATTTGGAGGCTATGGCTACACCTTC; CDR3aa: CASSEFGGYGYTF
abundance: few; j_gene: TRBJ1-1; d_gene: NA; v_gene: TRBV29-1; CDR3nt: TGCAGCGTTGAAGCCATGGGAGGGGGGCTAACTGAAGCTTTCTTT; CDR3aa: CSVEAMGGGLTEAFF
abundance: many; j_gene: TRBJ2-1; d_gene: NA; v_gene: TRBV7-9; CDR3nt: TGTGCCAGCAGCTTAGTTGGGGGGTCGGAGTTCTTC; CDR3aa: CASSLVGGSEFF
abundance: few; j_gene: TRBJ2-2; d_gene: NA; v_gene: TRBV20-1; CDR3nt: TGCAGTGCCCGAAAGGCGGGGCAGGGGTACACCGGGGAGCTGTTTTTT; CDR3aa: CSARKAGQGYTGELFF
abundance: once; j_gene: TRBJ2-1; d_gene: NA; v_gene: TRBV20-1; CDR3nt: TGCAGTGCTAGAGCGCCGGACAGGGAGGGAAATGAGCAGTTCTTC; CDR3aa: CSARAPDREGNEQFF
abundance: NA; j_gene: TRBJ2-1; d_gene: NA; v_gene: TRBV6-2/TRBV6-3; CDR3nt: TGTGCCAGCAGTTACTCGGTAGGCCCAGGGTCCCACAATGAGCAGTTCTTC; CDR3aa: CASSYSVGPGSHNEQFF
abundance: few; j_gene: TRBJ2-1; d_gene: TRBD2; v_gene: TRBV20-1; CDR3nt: TGCAGCCCCAGACAAGGGCTAGCGGGGGGGCGGGATGAGCAGTTCTTC; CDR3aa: CSPRQGLAGGRDEQFF